These T cell receptor beta chains were read from a single sample in a study of OX40 agonist ivuxolimab in advanced cancers. The assay was immunoSEQ multiplex PCR, and TCRdb's table has in-frame clones only and misses some. In the table there are some 61,000 clones, 70% to 80% of which are singletons. The material was CD4+ or CD8+ T cells sorted from blood, obtained in a trial of the OX40 agonist ivuxolimab. These TCRs come from an adult with an advanced solid tumor such as melanoma, head and neck, liver or kidney cancer. Each CDR3 is given without its conserved first and last residue.

v_gene,j_gene,CDR3aa
TRBV19,TRBJ2-7,ASSIIGYEQY
TRBV5-1,TRBJ2-2,ASRTGANTGELF
TRBV19,TRBJ2-7,ASSISTGGIYEQY
TRBV5-4,TRBJ2-7,ASSSTGTNEQY
TRBV21-1,TRBJ1-6,ASSNRDRVPSPLH
TRBV4-2,TRBJ2-1,ASSHGTSGRNEQF
TRBV18,TRBJ1-1,ASSPDRVVTEAF
TRBV28,TRBJ1-5,ASRTEEYSNQPQH
TRBV7-3,TRBJ2-3,ASSLQGGTDTQY
TRBV18,TRBJ2-6,ASFTRVSGSGANVLT
TRBV19,TRBJ1-5,ASKGGAAQPQH
TRBV4-1,TRBJ2-4,ASSPGLAGGRAKNIQY
TRBV18,TRBJ2-2,ASSPWLAGPNTGELF
TRBV5-1,TRBJ2-1,ASSLARSSYNEQF